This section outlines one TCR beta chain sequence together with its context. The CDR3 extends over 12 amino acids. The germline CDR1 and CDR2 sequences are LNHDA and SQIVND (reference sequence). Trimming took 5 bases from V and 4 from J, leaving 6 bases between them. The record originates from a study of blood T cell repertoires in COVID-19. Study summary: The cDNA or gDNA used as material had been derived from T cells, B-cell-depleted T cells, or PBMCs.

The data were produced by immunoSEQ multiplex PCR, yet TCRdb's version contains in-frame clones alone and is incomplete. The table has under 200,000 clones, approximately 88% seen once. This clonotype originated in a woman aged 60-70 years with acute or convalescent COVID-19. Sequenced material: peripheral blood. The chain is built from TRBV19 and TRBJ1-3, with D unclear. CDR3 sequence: CASSYEGNTIYF. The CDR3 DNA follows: TGTGCCAGTAGTTACGAGGGAAACACCATATATTTT.